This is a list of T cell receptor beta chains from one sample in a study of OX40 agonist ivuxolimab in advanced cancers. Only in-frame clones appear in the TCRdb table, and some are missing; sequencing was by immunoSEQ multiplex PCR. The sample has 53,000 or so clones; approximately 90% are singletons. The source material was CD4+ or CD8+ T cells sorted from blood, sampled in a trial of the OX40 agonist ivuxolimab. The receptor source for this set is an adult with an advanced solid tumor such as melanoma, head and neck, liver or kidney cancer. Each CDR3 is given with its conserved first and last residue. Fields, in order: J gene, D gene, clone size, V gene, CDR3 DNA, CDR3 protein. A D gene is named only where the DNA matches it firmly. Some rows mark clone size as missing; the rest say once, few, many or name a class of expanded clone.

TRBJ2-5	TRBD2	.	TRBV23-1	TGCGCCAGCGGGACTAGCGGTGGGTTTACGGAGACCCAGTACTTC	CASGTSGGFTETQYF
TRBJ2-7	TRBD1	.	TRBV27	TGTGCCAGCTGGGACAGGGACGAGCAGTACTTC	CASWDRDEQYF
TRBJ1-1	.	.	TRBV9	TGTGCCAGCAGCGTGGGGACCTCGAACACTGAAGCTTTCTTT	CASSVGTSNTEAFF
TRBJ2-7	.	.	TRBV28	TGTGCCAGCAGTAGATTTTCGAAGGTCACCTACGAGCAGTACTTC	CASSRFSKVTYEQYF
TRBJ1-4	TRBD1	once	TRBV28	TGTGCCAGCAGTTTGGGAGGGGGCGCAAAAAATGAAAAACTGTTTTTT	CASSLGGGAKNEKLFF
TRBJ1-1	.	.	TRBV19	TGTGCCAGTAGTAAGGGGAACAGGGCTAACACTGAAGCTTTCTTT	CASSKGNRANTEAFF
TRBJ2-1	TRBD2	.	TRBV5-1	TGCGCCAGCAGCCCAAGCCTAGCGGGGCACAATGAGCAGTTCTTC	CASSPSLAGHNEQFF
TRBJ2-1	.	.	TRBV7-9	TGTGCCAGCAGACCCCCGGAACCCCAGCAGTTCTTC	CASRPPEPQQFF
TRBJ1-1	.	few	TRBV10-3	TGTGCCATCAGTGAGTCGAGCGGGACACCGAACACTGAAGCTTTCTTT	CAISESSGTPNTEAFF
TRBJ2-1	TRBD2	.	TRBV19	TGTGCCAGTAGTTTTTCCTCAGGCGGGAGGGCCCGTGGAGAGCAGTTCTTC	CASSFSSGGRARGEQFF